The entry below gives a single T cell receptor (beta chain) sequence along with its context. There is no known antigen for this receptor. It has no much larger one-base neighbor in the sample; base qualities were not kept. TCRbeta rearrangements were sequenced from genomic DNA using the immunoSEQ assay at survey resolution. In the source study's methods: In the TCR sequencing data, the lowest productive clonotype frequency that could be detected was 2.59 x 10-5. Analyses included only productive TCRbeta rearrangements, meaning complete and in-frame sequences. Clonality for each sample was calculated as Simpson clonality in the immunoSEQ Analyzer version 3.0. Clones were categorized by frequency as very rare, small, medium, large (1-20%) or hyperexpanded (>20%). OLGA 1.2.3 estimated generation probabilities, VDJtools produced V-gene circos plots, VDJdb was queried for specificities, and GLIPH identified CDR3 motifs. Imported from immuneACCESS, the table was reduced by TCRdb to in-frame sequences with V and J called. These copies leave out some clones; in studies compared against another copy, an unresolved V gene accounts for under half, and the cause of the remainder is not known. The D gene and trimming were derived from the DNA, and the V and J assignments and clone size from that table. The table for this sample lists tens of thousands of clones; just under 80% of them were counted only once. The top ten constitute 1.1% of the sample.

The CDR3 spans 15 residues, from the cysteine through the phenylalanine. Of the read, only the CDR3 DNA is kept; its 45 bases are in frame from base 1. V has 5 bases trimmed and J has 3 bases trimmed; junction bases matching no gene number 8. CDR1 and CDR2, per the germline V gene (reference sequence), are LNHNV and YYDKDF. This specimen belongs to a study of STAT5B mutations in CD4+ large granular lymphocyte leukemia (dated by TCRdb to between 2021 and 2023). For context, the study as a whole: Among healthy controls, the CDR3 'QG' motif was associated with a particular HLA allele. TCRbeta repertoires of CD4+ T-cell large granular lymphocyte leukemia patients were compared with those of healthy blood donors. Flow cytometry on FACSCanto II or FACSVerse showed that the purified fractions were more than 95% pure among lymphocytes.

Buffy coats from some 36 blood donors, supplied by the Finnish Red Cross blood service, were used as healthy controls. All TCR-sequenced material derived from peripheral blood: patient blood samples and healthy donor buffy coats. Ficoll-Hypaque gradient centrifugation was used to isolate peripheral blood mononuclear cells. Magnetic purification was used to isolate CD4+ cells from the buffy coats of the healthy controls. The Gentra Puregene Cell and Tissue kit was used to extract genomic DNA, and a Qubit 2.0 fluorometer was used to measure the amount of genomic DNA. What the work shows at the level of the full study, not this receptor alone: Compared with healthy CD4+ repertoires, CD4-sorted patient repertoires appeared more clonal, and this difference remained even after the putative leukemic clones were removed. The data were not HLA-matched, and the higher clonality in CD4+ T-LGLL than in CD8+ T-LGLL could be due to the relatively small sample size. TRBV06-family usage was enriched among the top patient clones (8/27) compared with healthy controls (2/35). The main leukemic clonotypes were found to be private to each patient, although about 25% of the main leukemic clonotypes were detected at low frequency in the non-leukemic repertoires of other patients.

This TCR derives from a human donor in good health. Rearrangement joined TRBV15 to TRBJ2-3, with 7 junctional bases fitting TRBD2. Source material: CD4+ T cells from blood buffy coats. The CDR3 loop reads CATSASGLTTDTQYF. The bases read TGTGCCACCAGCGCTAGCGGTTTGACTACAGATACGCAGTATTTT.